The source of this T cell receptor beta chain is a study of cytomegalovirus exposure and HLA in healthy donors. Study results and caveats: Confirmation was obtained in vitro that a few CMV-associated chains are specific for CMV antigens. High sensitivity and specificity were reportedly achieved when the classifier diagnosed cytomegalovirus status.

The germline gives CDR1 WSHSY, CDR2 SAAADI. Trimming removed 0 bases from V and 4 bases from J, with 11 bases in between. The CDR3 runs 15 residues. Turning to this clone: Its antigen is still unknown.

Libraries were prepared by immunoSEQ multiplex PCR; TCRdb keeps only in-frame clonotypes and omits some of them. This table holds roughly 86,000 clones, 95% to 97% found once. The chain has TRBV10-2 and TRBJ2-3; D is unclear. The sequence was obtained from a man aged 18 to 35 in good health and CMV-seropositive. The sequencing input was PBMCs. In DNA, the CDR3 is TGCGCCAGCAGTGAGTCCTCAGCTAGAGCAGATACGCAGTATTTT. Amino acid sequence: CASSESSARADTQYF.